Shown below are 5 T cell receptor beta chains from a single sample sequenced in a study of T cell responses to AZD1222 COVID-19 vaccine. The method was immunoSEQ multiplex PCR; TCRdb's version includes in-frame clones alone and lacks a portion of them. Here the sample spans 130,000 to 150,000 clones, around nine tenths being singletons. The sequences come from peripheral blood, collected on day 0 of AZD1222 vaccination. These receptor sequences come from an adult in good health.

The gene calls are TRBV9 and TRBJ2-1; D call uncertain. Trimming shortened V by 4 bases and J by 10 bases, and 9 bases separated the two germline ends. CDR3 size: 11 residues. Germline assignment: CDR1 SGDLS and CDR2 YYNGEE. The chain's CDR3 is CASSWGREQFF. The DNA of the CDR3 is TGTGCCAGCAGCTGGGGTCGCGAGCAGTTCTTC. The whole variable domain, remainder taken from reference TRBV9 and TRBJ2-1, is DSGVTQTPKHLITATGQRVTLRCSPRSGDLSVYWYQQSLDQGLQFLIQYYNGEERAKGNILERFSAQQFPDLHSELNLSSLELGDSALYFCASSWGREQFFGPGTRLTVL.

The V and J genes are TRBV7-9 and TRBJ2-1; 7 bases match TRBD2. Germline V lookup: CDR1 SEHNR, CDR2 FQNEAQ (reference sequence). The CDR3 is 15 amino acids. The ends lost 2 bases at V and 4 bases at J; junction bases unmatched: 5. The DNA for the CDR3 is TGTGCCAGCAGCTTACCTAGCGGAGTGTACAATGAGCAGTTCTTC. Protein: CASSLPSGVYNEQFF.

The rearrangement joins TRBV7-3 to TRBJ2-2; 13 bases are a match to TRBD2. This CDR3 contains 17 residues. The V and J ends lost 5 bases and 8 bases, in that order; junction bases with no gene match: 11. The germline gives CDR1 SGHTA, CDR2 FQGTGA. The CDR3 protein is CASSLRRLAGGTGELFF. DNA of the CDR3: TGTGCCAGCAGCCTACGCCGACTAGCGGGGGGAACGGGGGAGCTGTTTTTT.

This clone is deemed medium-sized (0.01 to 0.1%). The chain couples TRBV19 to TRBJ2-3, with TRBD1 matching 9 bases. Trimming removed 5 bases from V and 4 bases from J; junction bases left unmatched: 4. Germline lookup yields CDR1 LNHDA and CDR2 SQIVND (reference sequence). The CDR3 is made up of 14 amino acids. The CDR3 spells CASSEGQGPDTQYF. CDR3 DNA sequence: TGTGCCAGTAGTGAGGGACAGGGACCAGATACGCAGTATTTT.

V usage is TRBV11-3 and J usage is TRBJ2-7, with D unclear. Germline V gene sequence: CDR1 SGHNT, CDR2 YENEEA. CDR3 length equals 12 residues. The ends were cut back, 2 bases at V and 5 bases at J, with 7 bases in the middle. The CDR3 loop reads CASSLSGHEQYF. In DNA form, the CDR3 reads TGTGCCAGCAGCTTATCCGGGCACGAGCAGTACTTC.